Listed below are T cell receptor beta chains from one sample, sequenced in a study of OX40 agonist ivuxolimab in advanced cancers. Assay: immunoSEQ multiplex PCR; the TCRdb copy retains only in-frame clones and omits some. The table shows some 51,000 clones, with 70% to 90% occurring only once. The sample in question was CD4+ or CD8+ T cells sorted from blood, obtained in a trial of the OX40 agonist ivuxolimab. These receptors all come from an adult with an advanced solid tumor such as melanoma, head and neck, liver or kidney cancer. Both conserved end residues are part of each CDR3. D genes are given only for firm matches. Size is omitted from some rows. Given values are once, few, many or a class for expanded clones.

v_call	j_call	d_call	clone_size	cdr3_nt	cdr3_aa
TRBV6-5	TRBJ1-2	-	-	TGTGCCAGCAGTTACTCGACCGGAAATGGCTACACCTTC	CASSYSTGNGYTF
TRBV2	TRBJ1-3	-	-	TGTGCCAGCATTTACCCCTCTGGAAACACCATATATTTT	CASIYPSGNTIYF
TRBV9	TRBJ2-6	TRBD1	-	TGTGCCAGCAGCGTGGGACAGGGCAACGTCCTGACTTTC	CASSVGQGNVLTF
TRBV2	TRBJ1-5	-	-	TGTGCCAGCATAGGGGAACCCAATCAGCCCCAGCATTTT	CASIGEPNQPQHF
TRBV27	TRBJ2-7	-	-	TGTGCCAGCAGTTTCCCCTTAGGTGAGCAGTACTTC	CASSFPLGEQYF
TRBV10-1	TRBJ2-3	TRBD2	-	TGCGCCAGCAGCCGATATAGCGGGGGGGCCACAGATACGCAGTATTTT	CASSRYSGGATDTQYF
TRBV27	TRBJ2-3	-	-	TGTGCCAGCAGTTTATCGTGGACCCTAGGGGATACGCAGTATTTT	CASSLSWTLGDTQYF
TRBV6-1	TRBJ1-5	TRBD1	once	TGTGCCAGCAGTGTCTTTACAGGGGAGGGGGATCAGCCCCAGCATTTT	CASSVFTGEGDQPQHF
TRBV2	TRBJ2-3	-	-	TGTGCCAGCAATCAGGTTTTTTCCCCTAGAGATACGCAGTATTTT	CASNQVFSPRDTQYF
TRBV7-9	TRBJ2-5	-	once	TGTGCCAGCAGCTCCTATAGCAGCCAAGAGACCCAGTACTTC	CASSSYSSQETQYF
TRBV9	TRBJ2-7	TRBD2	-	TGTGCCAGCAGCGCCGGGGGGTTCGAGCAGTACTTC	CASSAGGFEQYF
TRBV7-8	TRBJ2-2	TRBD1	-	TGTGCCAGCAGCTTAGGAGGGACAGGGGGCGCGGAGACCGGGGAGCTGTTTTTT	CASSLGGTGGAETGELFF
TRBV21-1	TRBJ2-1	-	-	TGTGCCAGCAGCAAAGGAGACAGGGTGTTTTTTCGTGGTGAGCAGTTCTTC	CASSKGDRVFFRGEQFF
TRBV28	TRBJ1-2	TRBD1	-	TGTGCCAGCAGTGAACCCGGGACAGACAACTATGGCTACACCTTC	CASSEPGTDNYGYTF
TRBV30	TRBJ2-1	-	-	TGTGCCTGGGAACAGGTTTTCTTC	CAWEQVFF
TRBV30	TRBJ1-4	-	once	TGTGCCTGGAGTGTACTCTTGACAGACCGGGGTTCAACTAATGAAAAACTGTTTTTT	CAWSVLLTDRGSTNEKLFF
TRBV2	TRBJ1-4	-	-	TGTGCCAGCAGCATCCACCGAGACATCTCAACTAATGAAAAACTGTTTTTT	CASSIHRDISTNEKLFF
TRBV28	TRBJ2-7	-	-	TGTGCCAGCAGTTCCGACAGGACTTATAGCTCCTACGAGCAGTACTTC	CASSSDRTYSSYEQYF
TRBV7-9	TRBJ2-1	-	-	TGTGCCAGCAGCCTAGGTCAGTTCTTC	CASSLGQFF
TRBV6-5	TRBJ1-4	TRBD1	once	TGTGCCAGCAGTCAGACAGGGGCAAATGAAAAACTGTTTTTT	CASSQTGANEKLFF
TRBV13	TRBJ2-3	TRBD2	once	TGTGCCAGCAGCCCCGGGACTAGCGGGGATACGCAGTATTTT	CASSPGTSGDTQYF
TRBV28	TRBJ2-7	-	-	TGTGCCAGCTCCATTTATGCGTACGGCGAGCAGTACTTC	CASSIYAYGEQYF
TRBV5-4	TRBJ2-7	TRBD1	-	TGTGCCAGCAGGTTACAGGGACAGGAGGGATACGAGCAGTACTTC	CASRLQGQEGYEQYF
TRBV7-9	TRBJ2-7	-	-	TGTGCCAGCAGCTTAGGGACAAGCACCTACGAGCAGTACTTC	CASSLGTSTYEQYF
TRBV7-6	TRBJ2-2	-	-	TGTGCCAGCAGCTGGACCACGAACACCGGGGAGCTGTTTTTT	CASSWTTNTGELFF
TRBV28	TRBJ1-1	-	-	TGTGCCAGCAGTTTCGGGGGAGGGGACACTGAAGCTTTCTTT	CASSFGGGDTEAFF
TRBV2	TRBJ2-1	TRBD1	few	TGTGCCAGCAGCACAATCCACCCCGGACAGGGTGTTGAAAGGTACAATGAGCAGTTCTTC	CASSTIHPGQGVERYNEQFF
TRBV27	TRBJ2-3	TRBD2	once	TGTGCCAGCAGTCCCTTTCCGGGACTAGCAGGGGATACGCAGTATTTT	CASSPFPGLAGDTQYF
TRBV5-1	TRBJ2-7	TRBD1	-	TGCGCCAGCAGCTTGGGGACAGGACCCTACGAGCAGTACTTC	CASSLGTGPYEQYF
TRBV6-5	TRBJ2-5	TRBD2	-	TGTGCCAGCAGTTACTACGGGGGGGAAGAGACCCAGTACTTC	CASSYYGGEETQYF
TRBV9	TRBJ2-2	-	-	TGTGCCAGCAGCGTAGGGGTTGCCGGGGAGCTGTTTTTT	CASSVGVAGELFF
TRBV30	TRBJ1-1	-	-	TGTGCCTGGAGAGGGCCCGAAGCTTTCTTT	CAWRGPEAFF
TRBV10-1	TRBJ2-1	-	-	TGCGCCAGCGTCCCGGGTCGCCCCTACAATGAGCAGTTCTTC	CASVPGRPYNEQFF
TRBV7-2	TRBJ2-1	TRBD2	-	TGTGCCAGCAGCCCTGCCCTAGCGGGGGGTGGTGAGCAGTTCTTC	CASSPALAGGGEQFF
TRBV4-1	TRBJ1-6	TRBD1	-	TGCGCCAGCAGCCAAAACACCCCGGGACAGGGGAAAACCTCCTATAATTCACCCCTCCACTTT	CASSQNTPGQGKTSYNSPLHF
TRBV19	TRBJ1-4	-	-	TGTGCCAGTACCCAGGACTCACAGGGTGAAAAACTGTTTTTT	CASTQDSQGEKLFF
TRBV5-5	TRBJ1-2	-	-	TGTGCCAGCAGCTTGGTGGGGGGAGGGTCAAACTATGGCTACACCTTC	CASSLVGGGSNYGYTF
TRBV4-3	TRBJ1-2	-	many	TGCGCCAGCAGCCAAGATAGCGGGGGCTATGGCTACACCTTC	CASSQDSGGYGYTF
TRBV9	TRBJ2-7	-	-	TGTGCCAGCAGCGTAGAGGGTGACGAGCAGTACTTC	CASSVEGDEQYF
TRBV10-1	TRBJ2-1	TRBD2	-	TGCGCCAGCAGTGAGGGTATGGGCGGGGGAGGCGGCTCCTACAATGAGCAGTTCTTC	CASSEGMGGGGGSYNEQFF
TRBV19	TRBJ2-1	TRBD1	-	TGTGCCACCAGGGGGGGACAGGGTTTGGTCTTC	CATRGGQGLVF
TRBV5-1	TRBJ1-5	TRBD1	-	TGCGCCAGCAGCCCGGGACAGGGCAATCAGCCCCAGCATTTT	CASSPGQGNQPQHF
TRBV4-2	TRBJ1-1	-	-	TGTGCCAGCAGCCACCCGGGAAGGGATTTGAACACTGAAGCTTTCTTT	CASSHPGRDLNTEAFF
TRBV9	TRBJ2-5	TRBD1	-	TGTGCCAGCAGCGTAGGGACAGGGGGTTCGGAGGAGACCCAGTACTTC	CASSVGTGGSEETQYF
TRBV14	TRBJ2-2	-	-	TGTGCCAGCAGCCAAGGGGGCGCATACACCGGGGAGCTGTTTTTT	CASSQGGAYTGELFF
TRBV13	TRBJ2-3	-	-	TGTGCCACCGAGGGTTCAGGGGCCGATACGCAGTATTTT	CATEGSGADTQYF
TRBV7-9	TRBJ2-3	TRBD1	once	TGTGCCAGCAGCGCGGGACAGGGGGCAACAGATACGCAGTATTTT	CASSAGQGATDTQYF
TRBV9	TRBJ2-3	-	-	TGTGCCAGCAGCCCTTGGGGGGGGCCCGCTACGCAGTATTTT	CASSPWGGPATQYF
TRBV19	TRBJ2-7	TRBD2	-	TGTGCCAGTAGTATCGGGCGGGGGGGCTTCTACGAGCAGTACTTC	CASSIGRGGFYEQYF
TRBV7-9	TRBJ2-7	-	-	TGTGCCAGCAGCCCAGGGGCCAGCTACGAGCAGTACTTC	CASSPGASYEQYF
TRBV7-2	TRBJ2-5	TRBD2	once	TGTGCCAGCAGCGAGACTAGCGAGGAAGGAGAGACCCAGTACTTC	CASSETSEEGETQYF
TRBV19	TRBJ1-5	TRBD1	-	TGTGCCAGTAGTATAGGCGCGGGACAGTATAGCAATCAGCCCCAGCATTTT	CASSIGAGQYSNQPQHF